This note documents a single TCR beta chain sequence. Its target is unknown. The sample belongs to a study of radiotherapy plus CTLA-4 blockade in lung cancer. Study-level findings and limits: In blood, tumor-derived TCR clones expanded after radiotherapy plus ipilimumab. How blood T cell clones changed early, along with interferon-beta, reportedly forecast response best.

Profiling relied on immunoSEQ multiplex PCR, and the TCRdb table lists in-frame clones only, not all of them. The table shows more than 90,000 clones, with approximately 80% occurring only once. This CDR3 region has 15 residues. After removal of 3 bases from V and 1 base from J, the junction contained 3 bases not matched to a gene. Germline lookup yields CDR1 KGHSH and CDR2 LQKENI. The V call is TRBV18, the J call TRBJ2-5, with TRBD1 identical over 9 bases. The sequenced sample was peripheral blood, obtained from a patient treated with radiotherapy plus ipilimumab. This TCR was recovered from a human donor with non-small cell lung cancer that progressed on radiotherapy plus ipilimumab. The CDR3 DNA is TGTGCCAGCTCACCGCTGGACAGGGGCCAAGAGACCCAGTACTTC. Amino acids: CASSPLDRGQETQYF.